This TCR beta chain was sequenced in a study of OX40 agonist ivuxolimab in advanced cancers. Anyone with autoimmune disease history or systemic immunosuppression was excluded. Sequenced by immunoSEQ multiplex PCR; TCRdb stores in-frame clones only, minus some. The table lists 55,000 to 75,000 clones, 90% to 95% of them singletons. Turning to this clone: Its target is not known.

The V gene lost 7 bases and the J gene lost 3 bases, with 16 bases spanning the gap. The germline V gene encodes CDR1 MDHEN and CDR2 SYDVKM. CDR3 length: 14 amino acids. Broader study findings: CD8+ T cells were the subset that, on average, had more expanded clones than CD4+.

The sequence was obtained from an adult with an advanced solid tumor such as melanoma, head and neck, liver or kidney cancer. V usage is TRBV28 and J usage is TRBJ2-7; D is perhaps TRBD1 (6 bases). The starting material was CD4+ or CD8+ T cells sorted from blood, obtained in a trial of the OX40 agonist ivuxolimab. Written as DNA, the CDR3 is TGTGCCAGCAATCTCCCGGGACAAAACTACGAGCAGTACTTC. Its translation is CASNLPGQNYEQYF.